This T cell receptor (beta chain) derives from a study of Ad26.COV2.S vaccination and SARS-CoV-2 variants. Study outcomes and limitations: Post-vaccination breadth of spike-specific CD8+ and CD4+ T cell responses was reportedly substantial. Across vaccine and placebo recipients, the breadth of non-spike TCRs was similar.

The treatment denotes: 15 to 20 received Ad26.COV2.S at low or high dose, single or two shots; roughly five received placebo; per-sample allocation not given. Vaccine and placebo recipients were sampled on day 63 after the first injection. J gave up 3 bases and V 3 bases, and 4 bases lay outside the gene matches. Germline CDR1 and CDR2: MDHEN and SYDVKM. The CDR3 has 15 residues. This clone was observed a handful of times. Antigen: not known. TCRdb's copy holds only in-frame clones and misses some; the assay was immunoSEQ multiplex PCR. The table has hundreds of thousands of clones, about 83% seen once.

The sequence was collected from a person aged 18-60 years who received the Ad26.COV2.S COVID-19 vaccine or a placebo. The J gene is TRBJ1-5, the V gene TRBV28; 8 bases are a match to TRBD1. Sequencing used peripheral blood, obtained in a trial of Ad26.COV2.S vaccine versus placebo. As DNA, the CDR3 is TGTGCCAGCAGTTTTCAGGGGGCCCTCAATCAGCCCCAGCATTTT. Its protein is CASSFQGALNQPQHF.